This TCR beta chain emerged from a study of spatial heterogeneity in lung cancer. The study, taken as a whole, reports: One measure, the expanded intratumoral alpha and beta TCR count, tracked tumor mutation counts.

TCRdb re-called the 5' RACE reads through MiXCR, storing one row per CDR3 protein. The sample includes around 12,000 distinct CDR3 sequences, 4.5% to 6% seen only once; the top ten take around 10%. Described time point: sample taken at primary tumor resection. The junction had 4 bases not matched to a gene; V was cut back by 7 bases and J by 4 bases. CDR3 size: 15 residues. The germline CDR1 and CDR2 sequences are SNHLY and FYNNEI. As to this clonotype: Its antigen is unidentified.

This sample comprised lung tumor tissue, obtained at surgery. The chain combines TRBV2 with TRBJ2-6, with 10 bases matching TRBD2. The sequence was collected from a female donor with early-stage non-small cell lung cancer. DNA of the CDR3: TGTGCCAGCACTAGCGGGGGCGCCGGGGCCAACGTCCTGACTTTC. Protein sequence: CASTSGGAGANVLTF.